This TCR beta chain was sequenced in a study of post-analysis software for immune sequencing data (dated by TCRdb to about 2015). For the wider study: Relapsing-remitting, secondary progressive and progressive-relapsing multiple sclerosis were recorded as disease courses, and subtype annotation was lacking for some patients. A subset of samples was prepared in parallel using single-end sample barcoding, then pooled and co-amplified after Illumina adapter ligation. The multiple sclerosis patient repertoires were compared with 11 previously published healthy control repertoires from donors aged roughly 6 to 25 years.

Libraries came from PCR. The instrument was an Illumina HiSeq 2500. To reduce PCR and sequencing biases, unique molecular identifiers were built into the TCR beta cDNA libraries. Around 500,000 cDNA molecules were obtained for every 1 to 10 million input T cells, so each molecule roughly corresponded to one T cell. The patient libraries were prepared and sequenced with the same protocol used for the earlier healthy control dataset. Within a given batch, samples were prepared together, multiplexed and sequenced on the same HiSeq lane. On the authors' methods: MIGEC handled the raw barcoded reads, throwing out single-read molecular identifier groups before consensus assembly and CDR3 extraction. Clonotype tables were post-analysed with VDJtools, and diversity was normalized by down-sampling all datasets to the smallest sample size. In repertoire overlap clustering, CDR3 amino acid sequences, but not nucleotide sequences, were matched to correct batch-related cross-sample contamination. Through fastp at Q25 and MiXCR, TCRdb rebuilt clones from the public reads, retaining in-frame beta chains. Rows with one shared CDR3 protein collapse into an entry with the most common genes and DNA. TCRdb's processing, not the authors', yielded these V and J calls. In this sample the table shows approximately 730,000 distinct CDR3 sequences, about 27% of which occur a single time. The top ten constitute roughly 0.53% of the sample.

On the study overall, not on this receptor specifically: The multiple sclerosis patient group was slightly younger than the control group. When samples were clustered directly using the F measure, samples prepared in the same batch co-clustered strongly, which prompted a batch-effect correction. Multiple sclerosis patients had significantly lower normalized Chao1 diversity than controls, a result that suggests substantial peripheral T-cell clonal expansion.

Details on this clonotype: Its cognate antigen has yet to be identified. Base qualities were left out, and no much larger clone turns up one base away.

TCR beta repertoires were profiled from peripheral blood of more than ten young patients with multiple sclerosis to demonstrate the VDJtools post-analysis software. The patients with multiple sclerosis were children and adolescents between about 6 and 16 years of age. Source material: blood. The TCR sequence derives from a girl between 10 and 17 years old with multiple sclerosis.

CDR3 region: CSARGSIAFADTQYF. The nucleotides are TGCAGTGCTAGAGGATCGATAGCCTTTGCAGATACGCAGTATTTT. The sequence links TRBV20-1 to TRBJ2-3, with no confident D gene call. Reading from cysteine to phenylalanine, the CDR3 counts 15 amino acids. Just CDR3 DNA is preserved here, 45 bases in frame from base 1. The V end loses 1 base and the J end loses 4 bases, and a stretch of 15 bases separates them. The germline V gene (reference sequence) sets CDR1 to DFQATT and CDR2 to SNEGSKA.